A selection of T cell receptor beta chains follows, all from one sample in a study of radiotherapy plus CTLA-4 blockade in lung cancer. Libraries were prepared by immunoSEQ multiplex PCR; TCRdb keeps only in-frame clonotypes and omits some of them. Of some 38,000 clones listed, 70% to 75% are singletons. The sample was peripheral blood, taken from a patient treated with radiotherapy plus ipilimumab. These receptor sequences come from a human donor with non-small cell lung cancer who had stable disease on radiotherapy plus ipilimumab. Each CDR3 is given with its conserved first and last residue. The D gene is left open where the match is weak. Size tells how often a clone was seen (once, few, many) or the class of an expanded clone, and some rows leave it out.

TRBJ1-5 . TRBV6-4 . CASSAEQGQPQHF TGTGCCAGCAGTGCAGAACAGGGTCAGCCCCAGCATTTT
TRBJ1-2 TRBD1 TRBV6-1 . CASSEDREVSGGYTF TGTGCCAGCTCTGAGGACAGGGAGGTGAGCGGAGGCTACACCTTC
TRBJ2-1 . TRBV5-1 . CASSPYSSYNEQFF TGCGCCAGCAGCCCCTATAGCTCCTACAATGAGCAGTTCTTC
TRBJ2-4 . TRBV27 . CASSLSIAKNIQYF TGTGCCAGCAGTTTATCGATAGCCAAAAACATTCAGTACTTC
TRBJ1-2 . TRBV5-5 . CASSFAGLTPDGYTF TGTGCCAGCAGCTTCGCAGGTCTCACTCCCGATGGCTACACCTTC
TRBJ2-7 TRBD2 TRBV18 . CASSPPSGGGYEQYF TGTGCCAGCTCACCACCTAGCGGGGGAGGCTACGAGCAGTACTTC
TRBJ1-2 TRBD1 TRBV7-2 . CASSTGQTNYGYTF TGTGCCAGCAGCACGGGACAGACGAACTATGGCTACACCTTC
TRBJ2-7 . TRBV5-1 . CASSLAGNRANEQYF TGCGCCAGCAGCTTGGCCGGCAACAGGGCCAACGAGCAGTACTTC
TRBJ2-3 . TRBV15 . CATSRDYLGGRTDTQYF TGTGCCACCAGCAGAGATTACCTTGGCGGGCGCACAGATACGCAGTATTTT
TRBJ1-1 . TRBV2 . CASSATGPEAFF TGTGCCAGCAGCGCCACGGGTCCTGAAGCTTTCTTT
TRBJ1-3 . TRBV10-3 . CAISPVSLRSGNTIYF TGTGCCATCAGTCCTGTCTCCCTTCGCTCTGGAAACACCATATATTTT
TRBJ1-2 . TRBV21-1 . CASSKVRTGSTYGYTF TGTGCCAGCAGCAAAGTTAGAACAGGGTCTACCTATGGCTACACCTTC
TRBJ1-3 . TRBV27 . CASSPGGGINTIYF TGTGCCAGCAGTCCCGGGGGAGGGATAAACACCATATATTTT
TRBJ1-2 . TRBV20-1 . CSASYGYTF TGCAGTGCTAGCTATGGCTACACCTTC
TRBJ1-1 . TRBV2 . CASSEEQGTEAFF TGTGCCAGCAGTGAGGAGCAGGGAACTGAAGCTTTCTTT
TRBJ1-3 . TRBV30 . CAWSVGDTIYF TGTGCCTGGAGTGTAGGTGACACCATATATTTT
TRBJ2-1 TRBD1 TRBV5-1 . CASSSDRGRNEQFF TGCGCCAGCAGCTCGGACAGGGGGCGGAATGAGCAGTTCTTC
TRBJ1-1 . TRBV6-6 . CASSYTGGANTEAFF TGTGCCAGCAGTTACACGGGGGGGGCTAACACTGAAGCTTTCTTT
TRBJ2-5 . TRBV9 . CASSVEGVEETQYF TGTGCCAGCAGCGTAGAGGGCGTTGAAGAGACCCAGTACTTC
TRBJ2-3 TRBD2 TRBV4-1 few CASSQDPSGAQTDTQYF TGCGCCAGCAGCCAGGACCCTAGCGGGGCACAAACAGATACGCAGTATTTT
TRBJ2-3 TRBD2 TRBV7-3 . CASSVVAGGLRTDTQYF TGTGCCAGCAGCGTTGTAGCGGGGGGGCTCAGGACAGATACGCAGTATTTT
TRBJ2-2 . TRBV11-3 . CASSLVGGPSTGELFF TGTGCCAGCAGCTTAGTTGGGGGGCCGAGCACCGGGGAGCTGTTTTTT
TRBJ2-1 . TRBV6-1 . CASTLTHEGNEQFF TGTGCCAGCACCCTAACCCATGAGGGGAATGAGCAGTTCTTC
TRBJ2-4 . TRBV7-9 . CASSPPGVAKNIQYF TGTGCCAGCAGCCCCCCGGGGGTAGCCAAAAACATTCAGTACTTC
TRBJ2-7 . TRBV7-9 . CASSTNGYEQYF TGTGCCAGCAGCACTAACGGTTACGAGCAGTACTTC
TRBJ2-1 TRBD1 TRBV29-1 . CSVAGGLANEQFF TGCAGCGTTGCAGGGGGCCTAGCCAATGAGCAGTTCTTC
TRBJ2-1 . TRBV5-1 . CASSLGGSSYNEQFF TGCGCCAGCAGCTTGGGCGGCAGCTCCTACAATGAGCAGTTCTTC
TRBJ2-3 . TRBV7-6 . CASSLGGMADTQYF TGTGCCAGCAGCTTAGGAGGGATGGCAGATACGCAGTATTTT
TRBJ2-2 . TRBV6-5 once CASSYSTGTDTGELFF TGTGCCAGCAGTTACTCTACAGGGACCGACACCGGGGAGCTGTTTTTT
TRBJ1-2 . TRBV7-3 . CASSSNTRTLDGYTF TGTGCCAGCAGCTCAAACACCAGGACATTGGATGGCTACACCTTC
TRBJ1-4 . TRBV28 . CASSLGGQKVEKLFF TGTGCCAGCAGTTTGGGGGGGCAAAAGGTTGAAAAACTGTTTTTT
TRBJ2-1 TRBD2 TRBV6-1 . CASRRLALPYNEQFF TGTGCCAGTCGACGACTAGCTCTCCCCTACAATGAGCAGTTCTTC
TRBJ2-5 . TRBV5-8 . CASSLGRETQYF TGTGCCAGCAGCTTGGGTCGGGAGACCCAGTACTTC
TRBJ1-1 . TRBV6-5 . CASSYWTNTEAFF TGTGCCAGCAGTTACTGGACGAACACTGAAGCTTTCTTT
TRBJ2-6 TRBD1 TRBV13 . CASSFILDRGSSGANVLTF TGTGCCAGCAGCTTTATTCTGGACAGGGGTTCCTCTGGGGCCAACGTCCTGACTTTC
TRBJ2-7 . TRBV19 . CASSIDPGEQYF TGTGCCAGTAGTATAGACCCCGGGGAGCAGTACTTC
TRBJ1-6 . TRBV5-4 . CASSLVRGVVDSPLHF TGTGCCAGCAGCTTGGTAAGGGGAGTTGTCGATTCACCCCTCCACTTT
TRBJ2-1 TRBD1 TRBV5-1 few CASSPSGTVVDEQFF TGCGCCAGCTCCCCGTCAGGGACAGTGGTCGATGAGCAGTTCTTC
TRBJ1-3 . TRBV2 . CASTLGPPPGNTIYF TGTGCCAGCACCTTGGGCCCCCCGCCAGGAAACACCATATATTTT
TRBJ1-1 . TRBV19 . CASSRDGYTEAFF TGTGCCAGTAGTAGGGACGGGTACACTGAAGCTTTCTTT
TRBJ2-5 TRBD1 TRBV27 few CASSFLGQGLETQYF TGTGCCAGCAGTTTTCTAGGACAGGGTTTAGAGACCCAGTACTTC
TRBJ1-2 . TRBV11-3 . CASRPRGNTF TGTGCCAGCAGACCTCGGGGGAACACCTTC
TRBJ2-3 . TRBV7-6 . CASSLGTSGDIGGTQYF TGTGCCAGCAGCTTAGGAACCTCAGGGGATATTGGAGGCACGCAGTATTTT
TRBJ2-4 TRBD2 TRBV19 . CASSIRSSGDLAKNIQYF TGTGCCAGTAGTATCCGGTCTAGCGGGGACTTAGCCAAAAACATTCAGTACTTC
TRBJ2-2 TRBD1 TRBV28 . CASILDRAAGELFF TGTGCCAGCATACTGGACAGGGCGGCCGGGGAGCTGTTTTTT
TRBJ2-5 TRBD1 TRBV11-2 . CASNRDREETQYF TGTGCCAGCAACCGGGACAGGGAGGAGACCCAGTACTTC
TRBJ1-2 TRBD1 TRBV6-1 . CASSEAGTGLSGYTF TGTGCCAGCAGTGAAGCCGGGACAGGGCTCTCTGGCTACACCTTC
TRBJ2-5 . TRBV19 . CASSPRVRETQYF TGTGCCAGTAGTCCCAGGGTTAGGGAGACCCAGTACTTC
TRBJ1-6 . TRBV9 . CASSVALGANSPLHF TGTGCCAGCAGCGTAGCTCTGGGGGCTAATTCACCCCTCCACTTT
TRBJ2-1 . TRBV5-4 . CASSLFGNHNEQFF TGTGCCAGCAGCTTGTTCGGGAACCACAATGAGCAGTTCTTC
TRBJ1-1 . TRBV9 . CASSGTPLVNTEAFF TGTGCCAGCAGCGGGACCCCTTTAGTTAACACTGAAGCTTTCTTT
TRBJ1-5 TRBD1 TRBV9 . CASSFQGGQPQHF TGTGCCAGCAGCTTTCAAGGGGGCCAGCCCCAGCATTTT
TRBJ1-1 . TRBV5-6 . CASSLLVPGRGDTEAFF TGTGCCAGCAGCTTGTTAGTGCCAGGGCGAGGGGACACTGAAGCTTTCTTT
TRBJ1-4 . TRBV7-8 once CASSLERGFYEKLFF TGTGCCAGCAGCTTAGAACGAGGATTTTATGAAAAACTGTTTTTT
TRBJ1-1 . TRBV19 . CASSPRGPNAEAFF TGTGCCAGTAGTCCCCGGGGCCCAAACGCTGAAGCTTTCTTT
TRBJ1-2 . TRBV11-2 . CASSPSTGNYGYTF TGTGCCAGCAGCCCCTCAACAGGGAACTATGGCTACACCTTC
TRBJ1-2 TRBD1 TRBV6-1 once CASSEAADRDNYGYTF TGTGCCAGCAGTGAAGCGGCTGACAGGGATAACTATGGCTACACCTTC
TRBJ2-7 TRBD2 TRBV6-6 . CASRGGGVWEQYF TGTGCCAGCAGGGGGGGAGGGGTTTGGGAGCAGTACTTC
TRBJ2-7 TRBD1 TRBV19 . CASKMSTGGSYEQYF TGTGCCAGTAAAATGTCGACAGGGGGATCCTACGAGCAGTACTTC
TRBJ2-3 . TRBV6-6 . CASSYSGSGTDTQYF TGTGCCAGCAGTTACTCAGGGTCAGGCACAGATACGCAGTATTTT